This T cell receptor beta chain was obtained from a study of tumor-infiltrating lymphocytes in primary liver carcinoma. Regarding the study as a whole: In tumor-adjacent and tumor-blood pairs, overlap was lower than in tumor region pairs. Blood fell significantly below tumors in its top-250-clone fraction (p = 0.039).

As regards this clonotype: Its cognate antigen is unknown. With a much larger clone just one base away, this may be a read error.

Scientists recovered RNA and DNA together from roughly 21-30 mg of unsorted bulk tissue. Chronic HBV infection was present, with no prior treatment. Sampling of every tumor involved five separate regions. These included the tumor centre. The template, approximately 500 ng total RNA, yielded TCR beta cDNA made with a constant-region primer. Three nested multiplex PCR rounds, a slightly modified ARM-PCR method, built the TCR beta libraries. A C-beta reverse primer was combined with TRBV1-TRBV30 forward primers in the first two PCR rounds, and each round had 9 to 10 cycles. MiXCR was run by TCRdb on the multiplex PCR reads, yielding one entry per CDR3 protein. The sample includes some 94,000 distinct CDR3 sequences, more than 60% of them seen just once. Germline V lookup: CDR1 SGHVS, CDR2 FQNEAQ. The length of the CDR3 is 13 residues.

This clonotype was sampled from a woman aged 55-70 years with primary liver carcinoma and hepatitis B virus infection. The chain recombines TRBV7-8 with TRBJ2-3; D possibly corresponds to TRBD1 (5 bases). The sequencing sample was made of liver tumor tissue from sampling region 5. As to subset: tumor region T5, tumor centre. The CDR3: CASSRLRTGTQYF. The DNA for the CDR3 is TGTGCCAGCAGCCGCCTGCGCACAGGTACGCAGTATTTT.